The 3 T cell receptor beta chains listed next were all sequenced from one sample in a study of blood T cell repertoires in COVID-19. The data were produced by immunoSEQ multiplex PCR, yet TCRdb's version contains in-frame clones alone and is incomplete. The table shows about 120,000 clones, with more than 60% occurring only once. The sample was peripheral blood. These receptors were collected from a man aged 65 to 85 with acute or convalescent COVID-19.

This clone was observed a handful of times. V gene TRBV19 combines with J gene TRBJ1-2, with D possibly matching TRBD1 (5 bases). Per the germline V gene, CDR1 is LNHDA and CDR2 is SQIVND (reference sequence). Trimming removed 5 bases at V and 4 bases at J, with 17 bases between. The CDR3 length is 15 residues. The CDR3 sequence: CASSPTRTGFYGYTF. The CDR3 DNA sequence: TGTGCCAGTAGTCCGACGAGAACAGGCTTCTATGGCTACACCTTC. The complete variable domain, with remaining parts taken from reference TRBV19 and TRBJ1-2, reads DGGITQSPKYLFRKEGQNVTLSCEQNLNHDAMYWYRQDPGQGLRLIYYSQIVNDFQKGDIAEGYSVSREKKESFPLTVTSAQKNPTAFYLCASSPTRTGFYGYTFGSGTRLTVV.

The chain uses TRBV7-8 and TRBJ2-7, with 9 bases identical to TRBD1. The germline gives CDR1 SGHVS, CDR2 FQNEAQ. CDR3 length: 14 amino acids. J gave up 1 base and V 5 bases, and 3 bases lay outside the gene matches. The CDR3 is CASSADRGSYEQYF. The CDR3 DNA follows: TGTGCCAGCAGCGCCGACAGGGGGTCCTACGAGCAGTACTTC.

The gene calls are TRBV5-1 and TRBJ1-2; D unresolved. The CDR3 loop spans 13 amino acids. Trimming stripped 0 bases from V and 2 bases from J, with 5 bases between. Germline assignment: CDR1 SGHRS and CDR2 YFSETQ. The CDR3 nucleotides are TGCGCCAGCAGCTTGGGGCAGAACTATGGCTACACCTTC. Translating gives CASSLGQNYGYTF.